This is a list of T cell receptor beta chains from one sample in a study of blood T cells in healthy people across ages. TCRdb used MiXCR to reprocess the 5' RACE reads, holding one entry per CDR3 protein. The table records approximately 730,000 distinct CDR3 sequences, about 55% of them present only once. The sample consisted of blood. The receptors shown here come from an elderly man in good health. CDR3s include the opening cysteine and the closing phenylalanine or tryptophan. A D gene is named only where the DNA matches it firmly. For some rows the clone size is stated as once, few or many, or as a class when expanded; others skip it.

d_gene: NA; v_gene: TRBV7-9; abundance: NA; j_gene: TRBJ1-2; len: 14; CDR3aa: CASSLPNRGYGYTF; CDR3nt: TGTGCCAGCAGCTTACCAAATAGGGGGTATGGCTACACCTTC
d_gene: NA; v_gene: TRBV2; abundance: NA; j_gene: TRBJ1-1; len: 13; CDR3aa: CACRRGQNTEAFF; CDR3nt: TGTGCCTGTCGGCGGGGACAGAACACTGAAGCTTTCTTT
d_gene: TRBD2; v_gene: TRBV18; abundance: NA; j_gene: TRBJ2-7; len: 16; CDR3aa: CASSLDLAAKGYEQYF; CDR3nt: TGTGCCAGCTCACTCGACCTAGCGGCCAAGGGATACGAGCAGTACTTC
d_gene: TRBD2; v_gene: TRBV9; abundance: few; j_gene: TRBJ2-5; len: 16; CDR3aa: CASSPRTSGSRETQYF; CDR3nt: TGTGCCAGCAGCCCGCGGACTAGCGGGAGTCGAGAGACCCAGTACTTC
d_gene: TRBD2; v_gene: TRBV20-1; abundance: NA; j_gene: TRBJ2-1; len: 15; CDR3aa: CSASDRLAWDNEQFF; CDR3nt: TGCAGTGCTAGTGACCGACTAGCATGGGACAATGAGCAGTTCTTC
d_gene: TRBD2; v_gene: TRBV20-1; abundance: NA; j_gene: TRBJ2-7; len: 14; CDR3aa: CSAHAGGSYNEQYF; CDR3nt: TGCAGTGCTCACGCGGGGGGCTCCTACAATGAGCAGTACTTC
d_gene: TRBD1; v_gene: TRBV10-3; abundance: NA; j_gene: TRBJ2-1; len: 16; CDR3aa: CAISDRSPGQGNEQFF; CDR3nt: TGTGCCATCAGTGACCGGAGCCCTGGACAGGGCAATGAGCAGTTCTTC
d_gene: NA; v_gene: TRBV20-1; abundance: NA; j_gene: TRBJ2-1; len: 14; CDR3aa: CSALLAGKLNEQFF; CDR3nt: TGCAGTGCTCTTCTAGCCGGGAAGTTGAATGAGCAGTTCTTC
d_gene: NA; v_gene: TRBV20-1; abundance: few; j_gene: TRBJ2-1; len: 12; CDR3aa: CSAAQGGVVQFF; CDR3nt: TGCAGTGCTGCCCAGGGTGGGGTGGTGCAGTTCTTC
d_gene: NA; v_gene: TRBV29-1; abundance: NA; j_gene: TRBJ2-5; len: 12; CDR3aa: CSVLEYHNEQYF; CDR3nt: TGCAGCGTTTTAGAGTATCACAATGAGCAGTACTTC
d_gene: NA; v_gene: TRBV9; abundance: many; j_gene: TRBJ2-5; len: 16; CDR3aa: CASSGGGVVLGETQYF; CDR3nt: TGTGCCAGCAGCGGCGGCGGGGTTGTTCTGGGGGAGACCCAGTACTTC
d_gene: NA; v_gene: TRBV7-2; abundance: few; j_gene: TRBJ2-3; len: 16; CDR3aa: CASSFSSGLSTDTQYF; CDR3nt: TGTGCCAGCAGCTTCTCATCGGGGCTGAGCACAGATACGCAGTATTTT
d_gene: TRBD1; v_gene: TRBV12-3/TRBV12-4; abundance: once; j_gene: TRBJ2-5; len: 17; CDR3aa: CASSSHLDRPKRETQYF; CDR3nt: TGTGCCAGCAGTTCGCACTTGGACAGGCCCAAACGGGAGACCCAGTACTTC
d_gene: NA; v_gene: TRBV10-2; abundance: NA; j_gene: TRBJ2-3; len: 15; CDR3aa: CASSVWDLGHRDAYF; CDR3nt: TGCGCCAGCAGTGTTTGGGACCTAGGGCACAGAGACGCGTATTTT
d_gene: NA; v_gene: TRBV29-1; abundance: many; j_gene: TRBJ2-3; len: 12; CDR3aa: CSVEGSTDTQYF; CDR3nt: TGCAGCGTTGAGGGCAGCACAGATACGCAGTATTTT
d_gene: TRBD1; v_gene: TRBV20-1; abundance: NA; j_gene: TRBJ2-7; len: 14; CDR3aa: CSAEGGQGLDEQYF; CDR3nt: TGCAGTGCTGAGGGGGGACAGGGTCTAGACGAGCAGTACTTC
d_gene: TRBD2; v_gene: TRBV28; abundance: NA; j_gene: TRBJ2-1; len: 15; CDR3aa: CASTRGGLTYNEQFF; CDR3nt: TGTGCCAGCACCCGTGGGGGACTAACCTACAATGAGCAGTTCTTC
d_gene: TRBD2; v_gene: TRBV24-1; abundance: NA; j_gene: TRBJ2-1; len: 19; CDR3aa: CATSDRLAGGPVSYNEQFF; CDR3nt: TGTGCCACCAGTGACCGGCTAGCGGGAGGGCCAGTATCGTACAATGAGCAGTTCTTC
d_gene: TRBD2; v_gene: TRBV4-1; abundance: NA; j_gene: TRBJ2-7; len: 15; CDR3aa: CASSLLAGGPNEQYF; CDR3nt: TGCGCCAGCAGCCTCCTAGCGGGAGGGCCTAACGAGCAGTACTTC
d_gene: TRBD1; v_gene: TRBV4-1; abundance: once; j_gene: TRBJ2-7; len: 16; CDR3aa: CASSLPGQGGGYEQYF; CDR3nt: TGCGCCAGCAGCCTACCGGGACAGGGGGGAGGCTACGAGCAGTACTTC
d_gene: NA; v_gene: TRBV10-3; abundance: NA; j_gene: TRBJ1-2; len: 14; CDR3aa: CAISESTGSNGYTF; CDR3nt: TGTGCCATCAGTGAGTCGACGGGGAGCAACGGCTACACCTTC
d_gene: NA; v_gene: TRBV3-1; abundance: few; j_gene: TRBJ2-1; len: 15; CDR3aa: CASSPSQRSYNEQFF; CDR3nt: TGTGCCAGCAGCCCCTCCCAGCGGTCCTACAATGAGCAGTTCTTC
d_gene: NA; v_gene: TRBV7-9; abundance: NA; j_gene: TRBJ2-1; len: 14; CDR3aa: CASSLATSYNEQFF; CDR3nt: TGTGCCAGCAGCTTAGCGACCTCCTACAATGAGCAGTTCTTC
d_gene: NA; v_gene: TRBV20-1; abundance: NA; j_gene: TRBJ1-5; len: 15; CDR3aa: CSARTGSRGNQPQHF; CDR3nt: TGCAGTGCTAGGACAGGTTCCCGGGGCAATCAGCCCCAGCATTTT
d_gene: NA; v_gene: TRBV4-2; abundance: NA; j_gene: TRBJ1-2; len: 15; CDR3aa: CASSLLGGRDYGYTF; CDR3nt: TGTGCCAGCAGCCTCCTGGGGGGGAGGGACTATGGCTACACCTTC
d_gene: TRBD2; v_gene: TRBV20-1; abundance: NA; j_gene: TRBJ2-1; len: 14; CDR3aa: CSARVAGGRYEQFF; CDR3nt: TGCAGTGCTAGAGTGGCGGGAGGGCGCTATGAGCAGTTCTTC
d_gene: TRBD2; v_gene: TRBV28; abundance: few; j_gene: TRBJ2-7; len: 15; CDR3aa: CASSRPGTSGYEQYF; CDR3nt: TGTGCCAGCAGTAGACCCGGGACTAGCGGCTACGAGCAGTACTTC
d_gene: TRBD2; v_gene: TRBV27; abundance: NA; j_gene: TRBJ2-1; len: 17; CDR3aa: CASSPLRVSGSYNEQFF; CDR3nt: TGTGCCAGCAGCCCCCTTCGTGTGAGCGGGAGCTACAATGAGCAGTTCTTC
d_gene: NA; v_gene: TRBV20-1; abundance: NA; j_gene: TRBJ2-4; len: 15; CDR3aa: CSARASGRPVPIQYF; CDR3nt: TGCAGTGCTAGAGCGTCAGGGAGGCCGGTCCCCATTCAGTACTTC
d_gene: TRBD2; v_gene: TRBV5-1; abundance: NA; j_gene: TRBJ2-1; len: 16; CDR3aa: CASSLVGGLAEDEQFF; CDR3nt: TGCGCCAGCAGCTTGGTTGGAGGACTAGCGGAGGATGAGCAGTTCTTC
d_gene: NA; v_gene: TRBV7-9; abundance: NA; j_gene: TRBJ2-7; len: 16; CDR3aa: CASSLATGPPIHEQYF; CDR3nt: TGTGCCAGCAGCTTAGCCACGGGACCTCCGATCCACGAGCAGTACTTC
d_gene: NA; v_gene: TRBV3-1; abundance: NA; j_gene: TRBJ2-5; len: 12; CDR3aa: CASSQGWEEQYF; CDR3nt: TGTGCCAGCAGCCAAGGATGGGAGGAGCAGTACTTC
d_gene: TRBD2; v_gene: TRBV13; abundance: NA; j_gene: TRBJ2-3; len: 16; CDR3aa: CASSLTSASYTDTQYF; CDR3nt: TGTGCCAGCAGCTTGACTAGCGCCAGCTACACAGATACGCAGTATTTT
d_gene: NA; v_gene: TRBV2; abundance: NA; j_gene: TRBJ2-4; len: 14; CDR3aa: CASSVSRSPAIQYF; CDR3nt: TGTGCCAGCTCAGTGTCTAGATCCCCGGCCATTCAGTACTTC
d_gene: NA; v_gene: TRBV6-5; abundance: NA; j_gene: TRBJ1-1; len: 15; CDR3aa: CASSYDGTPNTEAFF; CDR3nt: TGTGCCAGCAGTTACGATGGGACCCCGAACACTGAAGCTTTCTTT
d_gene: NA; v_gene: TRBV27; abundance: NA; j_gene: TRBJ2-7; len: 13; CDR3aa: CASSVSGQGEQYF; CDR3nt: TGTGCCAGCAGTGTCAGTGGGCAGGGCGAGCAGTACTTC
d_gene: NA; v_gene: TRBV12-3/TRBV12-4; abundance: NA; j_gene: TRBJ1-2; len: 11; CDR3aa: CASGRRYGYTF; CDR3nt: TGTGCCAGCGGGAGACGATATGGCTACACCTTC
d_gene: NA; v_gene: TRBV6-4; abundance: NA; j_gene: TRBJ2-6; len: 14; CDR3aa: CASGPSSGANVLTF; CDR3nt: TGTGCCAGCGGTCCTTCCTCCGGTGCCAACGTCCTGACTTTC
d_gene: NA; v_gene: TRBV3-1; abundance: NA; j_gene: TRBJ1-2; len: 14; CDR3aa: CASTLEGGIYGYTF; CDR3nt: TGTGCCAGCACCCTGGAGGGGGGAATCTATGGCTACACCTTC
d_gene: TRBD1; v_gene: TRBV24-1; abundance: few; j_gene: TRBJ2-4; len: 15; CDR3aa: CATSDKGQGAKEQYF; CDR3nt: TGTGCCACCAGTGATAAAGGACAGGGGGCGAAGGAGCAGTACTTC
d_gene: NA; v_gene: TRBV5-1; abundance: few; j_gene: TRBJ2-6; len: 15; CDR3aa: CASSTVTPGANVLTF; CDR3nt: TGCGCCAGCAGCACAGTTACTCCTGGGGCCAACGTCCTGACTTTC
d_gene: TRBD1; v_gene: TRBV6-5; abundance: few; j_gene: TRBJ1-2; len: 14; CDR3aa: CASRRTGANYGYTF; CDR3nt: TGTGCCAGCAGACGGACAGGGGCCAACTATGGCTACACCTTC
d_gene: NA; v_gene: TRBV2; abundance: NA; j_gene: TRBJ2-1; len: 16; CDR3aa: CASSPDAEGPFNEQFF; CDR3nt: TGTGCCAGCAGTCCGGATGCGGAGGGCCCCTTTAATGAGCAGTTCTTC
d_gene: NA; v_gene: TRBV20-1; abundance: NA; j_gene: TRBJ2-5; len: 14; CDR3aa: CSAKSDSAQETQYF; CDR3nt: TGCAGTGCCAAATCGGATAGCGCCCAAGAGACCCAGTACTTC
d_gene: NA; v_gene: TRBV20-1; abundance: few; j_gene: TRBJ1-2; len: 14; CDR3aa: CSARDSRLNYGYTF; CDR3nt: TGCAGTGCTAGAGATTCACGGCTTAACTATGGCTACACCTTC
d_gene: TRBD1; v_gene: TRBV12-3/TRBV12-4; abundance: few; j_gene: TRBJ1-2; len: 12; CDR3aa: CASSTTGYGYTF; CDR3nt: TGTGCCAGCAGTACGACAGGGTATGGCTACACCTTC
d_gene: NA; v_gene: TRBV7-9; abundance: few; j_gene: TRBJ1-1; len: 13; CDR3aa: CASSLVSRTEAFF; CDR3nt: TGTGCCAGCAGCTTAGTGTCGAGGACTGAAGCTTTCTTT
d_gene: NA; v_gene: TRBV27; abundance: few; j_gene: TRBJ1-1; len: 15; CDR3aa: CASAPRQGRNTEAFF; CDR3nt: TGTGCCAGCGCCCCTCGTCAGGGGCGGAACACTGAAGCTTTCTTT
d_gene: NA; v_gene: TRBV7-9; abundance: NA; j_gene: TRBJ2-7; len: 15; CDR3aa: CASSLGGDFLYEQYF; CDR3nt: TGTGCCAGCAGCTTAGGGGGGGACTTTCTCTACGAGCAGTACTTC
d_gene: NA; v_gene: TRBV7-2; abundance: NA; j_gene: TRBJ2-1; len: 16; CDR3aa: CASSLARLVTYNEQFF; CDR3nt: TGTGCCAGCAGCTTAGCCCGACTAGTAACCTACAATGAGCAGTTCTTC
d_gene: TRBD2; v_gene: TRBV20-1; abundance: few; j_gene: TRBJ2-7; len: 12; CDR3aa: CSATNSGNEQYF; CDR3nt: TGCAGTGCTACCAATAGCGGGAATGAGCAGTACTTC
d_gene: NA; v_gene: TRBV5-5; abundance: few; j_gene: TRBJ2-1; len: 15; CDR3aa: CASSLGPGDYNEQFF; CDR3nt: TGTGCCAGCAGCTTGGGGCCCGGAGATTACAATGAGCAGTTCTTC
d_gene: TRBD2; v_gene: TRBV29-1; abundance: many; j_gene: TRBJ2-7; len: 14; CDR3aa: CSVVGAGASYEQYF; CDR3nt: TGCAGCGTTGTAGGAGCGGGAGCCTCCTACGAGCAGTACTTC
d_gene: NA; v_gene: TRBV5-1; abundance: NA; j_gene: TRBJ2-7; len: 15; CDR3aa: CASSVEAGSAGEQYF; CDR3nt: TGCGCCAGCAGCGTGGAGGCAGGGAGTGCTGGGGAGCAGTACTTC
d_gene: TRBD2; v_gene: TRBV9; abundance: NA; j_gene: TRBJ2-1; len: 17; CDR3aa: CASSVAGSGISYNEQFF; CDR3nt: TGTGCCAGCAGCGTAGCGGGTAGCGGGATATCCTACAATGAGCAGTTCTTC
d_gene: NA; v_gene: TRBV20-1; abundance: NA; j_gene: TRBJ1-2; len: 18; CDR3aa: CSARDLGDVWGSNYGYTF; CDR3nt: TGCAGTGCTAGAGATCTGGGAGATGTCTGGGGATCTAACTATGGCTACACCTTC
d_gene: TRBD1; v_gene: TRBV3-1; abundance: many; j_gene: TRBJ2-7; len: 13; CDR3aa: CASSRGQGYEQYF; CDR3nt: TGTGCCAGCAGCCGGGGACAGGGCTACGAGCAGTACTTC
d_gene: TRBD1; v_gene: TRBV7-9; abundance: NA; j_gene: TRBJ2-5; len: 15; CDR3aa: CASSLGGQGINEQYF; CDR3nt: TGTGCCAGCAGCTTAGGAGGACAGGGCATTAATGAGCAGTACTTC
d_gene: NA; v_gene: TRBV28; abundance: NA; j_gene: TRBJ2-1; len: 14; CDR3aa: CASTLGAGKYEQFF; CDR3nt: TGTGCCAGCACCTTAGGGGCGGGAAAATATGAGCAGTTCTTC
d_gene: NA; v_gene: TRBV20-1; abundance: once; j_gene: TRBJ2-1; len: 15; CDR3aa: CSASWAVLSYNEQFF; CDR3nt: TGCAGTGCTAGCTGGGCGGTCCTTTCCTACAATGAGCAGTTCTTC